The 14 T cell receptor beta chains presented below share a single source sample, sequenced in a study of CXCR3-negative and CXCR3-positive naive CD8 T cells. TRB cDNA libraries were made by UMI-labeled 5' RACE. TCRdb reprocessed the 5' RACE reads, keeping one entry per CDR3 protein, no DNA. This sample's table reports tens of thousands of distinct CDR3 sequences. Sequenced material: naive CXCR3- CD8+ T cells from blood. As to subset: CD45RO-CCR7+CD27+CD95- naive CD8+ T cells lacking CXCR3 (TNR3-). Source of these receptors: a human donor in good health. Some clones in this sample may be carry-over from other donors' samples.

This chain links TRBV29-1 with TRBJ1-2; TCRdb gives TRBD1 as the D gene, but with no DNA this cannot be confirmed. The CDR3 covers 13 residues. CDR1 SQVTM and CDR2 ANQGSEA come from the germline V gene. CDR3: CSVGTGDNYGYTF.

V usage is TRBV4-2 and J usage is TRBJ2-3; the TCRdb call, TRBD1, lacks DNA for checking. Germline-derived CDR1 and CDR2 are LGHNA and YNFKEQ. The CDR3 length is 15 residues. The CDR3 region is CASSQGQGVGDTQYF.

The chain combines TRBV6-6 with TRBJ1-1; TCRdb's assignment of TRBD1 cannot be checked, as there is no DNA. Germline V gene sequence: CDR1 MNHNY, CDR2 SVGAGI (reference sequence). CDR3 length equals 16 residues. The CDR3 sequence: CASSQMGAPVSTEAFF.

The chain is built from TRBV4-2 and TRBJ2-5; TCRdb proposes TRBD2, but this gene call is untestable without DNA. The CDR3 sequence is 14 residues long. Germline loops: CDR1 LGHNA, CDR2 YNFKEQ. CDR3 residues: CASSQVGGLETQYF.

The rearrangement joins TRBV5-1 to TRBJ2-7; there is no DNA to check the TCRdb D call of TRBD1. Germline CDR1 reads SGHRS; CDR2 reads YFSETQ. This CDR3 comprises 15 residues. The CDR3 protein is CASSWQGGRTREQYF.

The chain carries TRBV5-5 and TRBJ2-3. CDR3 length equals 16 residues. CDR1 and CDR2 (germline): SGHKS, YYEKEE (reference sequence). CDR3 in amino acids: CASSLDLAGGIDTQYF. Full variable domain (outside the CDR3, taken from reference TRBV5-5 and TRBJ2-3): DAGVTQSPTHLIKTRGQQVTLRCSPISGHKSVSWYQQVLGQGPQFIFQYYEKEERGRGNFPDRFSARQFPNYSSELNVNALLLGDSALYLCASSLDLAGGIDTQYFGPGTRLTVL.

The V and J genes are TRBV28 and TRBJ2-1. This CDR3 spans 14 amino acids. The germline V gene has CDR1 MDHEN and CDR2 SYDVKM. The CDR3 loop is CASSLGRSYNEQFF.

The chain employs TRBV29-1 and TRBJ2-1; TCRdb returns TRBD1, unconfirmable since there is no DNA. The germline V gene encodes CDR1 SQVTM and CDR2 ANQGSEA. The CDR3 sequence is 12 residues long. The CDR3 sequence is CSEGEMDNEQFF.

This sequence joins TRBV5-1 and TRBJ2-7; TCRdb calls TRBD1, which cannot be checked without DNA. Germline CDR1 is SGHRS and CDR2 is YFSETQ. CDR3 length equals 15 residues. CDR3 region: CASSIAGGFSYEQYF.

This sequence joins TRBV29-1 and TRBJ2-1; TCRdb names TRBD2, which stays unverified in the absence of DNA. This CDR3 contains 17 residues. The germline V gene encodes CDR1 SQVTM and CDR2 ANQGSEA. CDR3 sequence: CSVEDQGRLAGLNEQFF.

The gene calls are TRBV9 and TRBJ2-2. Germline V gene sequence: CDR1 SGDLS, CDR2 YYNGEE. The CDR3 sequence is 13 residues long. This CDR3 is CASSELLTGELFF.

V gene TRBV27 combines with J gene TRBJ2-5; the D gene TCRdb calls, TRBD1, cannot be checked with no DNA. Germline CDR1 reads MNHEY; CDR2 reads SMNVEV (reference sequence). CDR3 size: 15 residues. The CDR3 protein is CASSLGTGVQETQYF.

V gene TRBV15 combines with J gene TRBJ1-5; TCRdb selects TRBD1, and the lack of DNA leaves this call unchecked. Germline V gene sequence: CDR1 LNHNV, CDR2 YYDKDF (reference sequence). This CDR3 region has 17 residues. This CDR3 reads CATSREDRGDGNQPQHF.

The chain joins TRBV28 to TRBJ2-1; without DNA, the TCRdb call of TRBD2 cannot be checked. Germline values: CDR1 MDHEN, CDR2 SYDVKM. This CDR3 contains 16 residues. The CDR3 spells CASTQGLAGGPHEQFF.